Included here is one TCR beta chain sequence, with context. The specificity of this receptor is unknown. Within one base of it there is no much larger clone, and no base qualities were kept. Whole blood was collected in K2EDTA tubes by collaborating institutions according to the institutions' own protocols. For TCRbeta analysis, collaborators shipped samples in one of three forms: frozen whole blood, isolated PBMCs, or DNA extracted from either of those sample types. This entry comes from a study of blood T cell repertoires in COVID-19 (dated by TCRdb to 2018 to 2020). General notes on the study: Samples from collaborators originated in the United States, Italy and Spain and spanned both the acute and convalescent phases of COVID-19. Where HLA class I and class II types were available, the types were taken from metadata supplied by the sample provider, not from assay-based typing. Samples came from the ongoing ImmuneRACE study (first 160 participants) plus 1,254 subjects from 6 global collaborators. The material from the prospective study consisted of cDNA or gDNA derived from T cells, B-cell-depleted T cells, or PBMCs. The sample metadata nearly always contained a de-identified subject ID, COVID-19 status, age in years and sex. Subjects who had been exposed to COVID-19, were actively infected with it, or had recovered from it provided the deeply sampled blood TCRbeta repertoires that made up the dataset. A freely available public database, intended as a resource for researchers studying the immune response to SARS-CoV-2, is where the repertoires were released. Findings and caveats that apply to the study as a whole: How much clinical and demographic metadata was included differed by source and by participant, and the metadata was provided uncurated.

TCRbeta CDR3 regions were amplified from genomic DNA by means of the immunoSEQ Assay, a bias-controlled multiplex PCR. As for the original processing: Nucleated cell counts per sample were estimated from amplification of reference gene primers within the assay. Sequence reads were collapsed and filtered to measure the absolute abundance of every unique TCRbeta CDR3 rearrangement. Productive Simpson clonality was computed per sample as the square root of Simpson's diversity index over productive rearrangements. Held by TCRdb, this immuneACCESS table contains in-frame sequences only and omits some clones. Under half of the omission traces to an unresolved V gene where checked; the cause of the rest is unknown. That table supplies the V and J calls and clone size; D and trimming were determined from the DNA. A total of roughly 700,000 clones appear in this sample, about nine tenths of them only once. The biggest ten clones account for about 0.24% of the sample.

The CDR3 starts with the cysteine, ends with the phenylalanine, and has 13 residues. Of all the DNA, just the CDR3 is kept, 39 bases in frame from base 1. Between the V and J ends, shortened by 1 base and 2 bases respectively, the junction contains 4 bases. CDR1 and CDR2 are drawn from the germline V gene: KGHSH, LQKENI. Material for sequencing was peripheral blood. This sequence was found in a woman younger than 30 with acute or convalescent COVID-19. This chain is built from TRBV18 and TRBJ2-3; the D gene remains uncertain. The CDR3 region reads CASSPLNTDTQYF. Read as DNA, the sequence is TGTGCCAGCTCACCACTAAACACAGATACGCAGTATTTT.